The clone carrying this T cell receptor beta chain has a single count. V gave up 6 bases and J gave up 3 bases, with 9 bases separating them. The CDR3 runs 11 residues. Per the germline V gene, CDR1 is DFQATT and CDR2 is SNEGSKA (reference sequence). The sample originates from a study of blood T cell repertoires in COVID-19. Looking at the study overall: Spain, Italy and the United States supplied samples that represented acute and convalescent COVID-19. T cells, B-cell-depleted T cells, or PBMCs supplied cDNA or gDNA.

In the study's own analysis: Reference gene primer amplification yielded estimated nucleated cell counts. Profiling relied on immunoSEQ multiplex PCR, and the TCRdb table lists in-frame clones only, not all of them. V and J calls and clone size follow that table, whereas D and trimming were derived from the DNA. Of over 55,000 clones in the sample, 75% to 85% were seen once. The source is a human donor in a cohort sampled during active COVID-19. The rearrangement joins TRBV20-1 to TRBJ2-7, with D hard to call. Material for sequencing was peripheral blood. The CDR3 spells CSALRRYEQYF. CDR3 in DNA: TGCAGTGCCCTCAGGCGCTACGAGCAGTACTTC.